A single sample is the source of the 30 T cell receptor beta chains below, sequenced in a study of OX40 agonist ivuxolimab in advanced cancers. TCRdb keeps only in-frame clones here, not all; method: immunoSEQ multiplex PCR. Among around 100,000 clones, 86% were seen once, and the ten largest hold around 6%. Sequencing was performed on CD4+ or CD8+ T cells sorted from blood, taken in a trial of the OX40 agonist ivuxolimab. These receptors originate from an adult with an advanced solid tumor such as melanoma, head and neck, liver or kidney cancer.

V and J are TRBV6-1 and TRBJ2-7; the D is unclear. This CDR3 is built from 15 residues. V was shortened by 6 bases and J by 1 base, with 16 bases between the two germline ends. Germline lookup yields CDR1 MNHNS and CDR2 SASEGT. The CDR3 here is CASRIQGSWSYEQYF. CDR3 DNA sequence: TGTGCCAGCAGAATCCAAGGGTCTTGGTCCTACGAGCAGTACTTC.

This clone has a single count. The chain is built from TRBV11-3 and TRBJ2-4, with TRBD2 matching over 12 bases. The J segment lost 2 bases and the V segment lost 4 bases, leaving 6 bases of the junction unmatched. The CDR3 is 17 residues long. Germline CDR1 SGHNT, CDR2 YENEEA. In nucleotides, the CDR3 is TGTGCCAGCAGCTCTCCTAGCGGGGGGGTCCCCAAAAACATTCAGTACTTC. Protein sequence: CASSSPSGGVPKNIQYF.

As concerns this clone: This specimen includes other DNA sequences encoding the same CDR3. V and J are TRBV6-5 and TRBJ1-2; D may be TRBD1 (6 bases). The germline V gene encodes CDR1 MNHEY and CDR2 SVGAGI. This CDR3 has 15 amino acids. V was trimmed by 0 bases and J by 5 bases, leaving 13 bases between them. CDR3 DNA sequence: TGTGCCAGCAGTTACTCCCCCGGGCAGGGGTATGGCTACACCTTC. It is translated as CASSYSPGQGYGYTF.

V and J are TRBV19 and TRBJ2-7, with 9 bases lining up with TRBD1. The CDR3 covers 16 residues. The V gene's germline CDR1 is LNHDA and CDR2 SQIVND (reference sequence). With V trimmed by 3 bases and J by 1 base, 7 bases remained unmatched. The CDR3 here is CASSIVWDRESYEQYF. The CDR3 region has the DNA TGTGCCAGTAGTATCGTTTGGGACAGGGAATCCTACGAGCAGTACTTC.

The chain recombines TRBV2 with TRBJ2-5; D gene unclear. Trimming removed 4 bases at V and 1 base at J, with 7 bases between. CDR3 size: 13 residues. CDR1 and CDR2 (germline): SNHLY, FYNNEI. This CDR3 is CASSGYSQETQYF. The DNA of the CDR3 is TGTGCCAGCAGTGGGTACAGCCAAGAGACCCAGTACTTC.

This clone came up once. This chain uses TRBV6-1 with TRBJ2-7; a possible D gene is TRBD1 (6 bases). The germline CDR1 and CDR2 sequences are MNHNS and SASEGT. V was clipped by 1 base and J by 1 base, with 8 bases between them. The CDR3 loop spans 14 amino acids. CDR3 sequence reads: CASSEGDTSYEQYF. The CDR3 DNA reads TGTGCCAGCAGTGAAGGGGACACTTCCTACGAGCAGTACTTC.

Written as DNA, the CDR3 is TGCGCCAGCAGCCAAAGGTCCGGGGCGGATAATTCACCCCTCCACTTT. Protein: CASSQRSGADNSPLHF. The chain links TRBV4-1 to TRBJ1-6; perhaps TRBD1 as D (5 bases). This CDR3 comprises 16 residues. V was shortened by 2 bases and J by 5 bases, with 13 bases between the two germline ends. The germline V gene has CDR1 MGHRA and CDR2 YSYEKL.

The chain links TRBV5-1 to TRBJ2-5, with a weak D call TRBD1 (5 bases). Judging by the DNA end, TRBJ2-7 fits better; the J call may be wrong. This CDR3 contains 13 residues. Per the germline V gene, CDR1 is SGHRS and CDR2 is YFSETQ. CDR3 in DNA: TGCGCCAGCAGCCCGGACACTTCCTACGAGCAGTACTTC. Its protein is CASSPDTSYEQYF.

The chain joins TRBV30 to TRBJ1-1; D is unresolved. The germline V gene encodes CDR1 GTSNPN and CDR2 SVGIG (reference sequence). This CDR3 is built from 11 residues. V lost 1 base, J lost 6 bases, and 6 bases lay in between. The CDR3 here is CAWSGTAEAFF. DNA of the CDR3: TGTGCCTGGAGTGGCACAGCTGAAGCTTTCTTT.

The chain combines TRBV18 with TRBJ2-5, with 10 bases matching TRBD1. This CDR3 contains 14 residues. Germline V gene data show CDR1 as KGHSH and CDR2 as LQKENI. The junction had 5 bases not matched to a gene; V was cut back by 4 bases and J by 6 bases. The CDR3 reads CASSLRDRGKTQYF. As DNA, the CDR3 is TGTGCCAGCTCACTCCGGGACAGGGGAAAGACCCAGTACTTC.

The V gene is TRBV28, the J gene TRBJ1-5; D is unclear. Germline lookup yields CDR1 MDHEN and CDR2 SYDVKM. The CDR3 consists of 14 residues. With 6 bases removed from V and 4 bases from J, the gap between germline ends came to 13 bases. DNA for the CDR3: TGTGCCAGCAGAAGCATACCGGGGAATCAGCCCCAGCATTTT. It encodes CASRSIPGNQPQHF.

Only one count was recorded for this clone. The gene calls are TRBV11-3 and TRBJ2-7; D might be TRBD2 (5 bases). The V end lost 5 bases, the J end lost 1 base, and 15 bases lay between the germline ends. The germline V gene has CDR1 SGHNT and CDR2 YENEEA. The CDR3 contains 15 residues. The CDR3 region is CASSPRAAPSYEQYF. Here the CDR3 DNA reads TGTGCCAGCAGCCCCCGAGCGGCTCCTTCCTACGAGCAGTACTTC. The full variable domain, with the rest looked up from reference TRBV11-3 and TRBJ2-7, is EAGVVQSPRYKIIEKKQPVAFWCNPISGHNTLYWYLQNLGQGPELLIRYENEEAVDDSQLPKDRFSAERLKGVDSTLKIQPAELGDSAVYLCASSPRAAPSYEQYFGPGTRLTVT.

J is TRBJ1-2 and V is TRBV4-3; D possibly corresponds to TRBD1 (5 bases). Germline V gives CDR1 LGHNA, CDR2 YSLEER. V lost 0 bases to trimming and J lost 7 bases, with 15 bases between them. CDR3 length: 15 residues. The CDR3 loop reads CASSQDRGTGRGYTF. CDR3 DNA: TGCGCCAGCAGCCAAGATCGAGGGACTGGGCGTGGCTACACCTTC.

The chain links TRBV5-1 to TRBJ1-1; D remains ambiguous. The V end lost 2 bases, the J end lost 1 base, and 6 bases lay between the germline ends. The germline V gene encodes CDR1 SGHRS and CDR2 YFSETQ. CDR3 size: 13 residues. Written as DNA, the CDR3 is TGCGCCAGCAGCTTCACGGCGAACACTGAAGCTTTCTTT. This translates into CASSFTANTEAFF.

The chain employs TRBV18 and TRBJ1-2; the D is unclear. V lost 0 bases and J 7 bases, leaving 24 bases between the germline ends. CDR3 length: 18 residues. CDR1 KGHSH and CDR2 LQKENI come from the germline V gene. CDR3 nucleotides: TGTGCCAGCTCACCACCTGCCTCAACGACACTCTATCGTACTGGCTACACCTTC. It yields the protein CASSPPASTTLYRTGYTF.

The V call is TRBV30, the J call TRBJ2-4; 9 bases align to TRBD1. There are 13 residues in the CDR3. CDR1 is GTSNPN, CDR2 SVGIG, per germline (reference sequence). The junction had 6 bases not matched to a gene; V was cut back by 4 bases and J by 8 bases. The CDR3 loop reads CAWNTGGFDIQYF. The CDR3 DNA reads TGTGCCTGGAACACAGGGGGCTTTGACATTCAGTACTTC.

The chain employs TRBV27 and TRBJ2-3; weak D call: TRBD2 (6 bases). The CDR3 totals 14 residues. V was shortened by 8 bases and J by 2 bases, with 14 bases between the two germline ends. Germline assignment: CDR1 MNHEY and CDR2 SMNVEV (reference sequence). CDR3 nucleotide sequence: TGTGCCAGCGGGGAGGACTGGCCCACAGATACGCAGTATTTT. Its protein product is CASGEDWPTDTQYF.

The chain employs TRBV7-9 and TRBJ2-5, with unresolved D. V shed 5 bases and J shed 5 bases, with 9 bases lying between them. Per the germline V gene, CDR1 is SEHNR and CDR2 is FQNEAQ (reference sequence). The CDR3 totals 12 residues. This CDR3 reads CASSLRMETQYF. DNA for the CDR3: TGTGCCAGCAGCCTGCGAATGGAGACCCAGTACTTC.

The CDR3 reads CASSLKGNTEAFF. Here the CDR3 DNA reads TGTGCCAGCAGTTTGAAGGGGAACACTGAAGCTTTCTTT. The chain is built from TRBV27 and TRBJ1-1; D not resolved. The CDR3 is made up of 13 amino acids. The ends were cut back, 3 bases at V and 1 base at J, with 6 bases in the middle. Germline CDR1 and CDR2: MNHEY and SMNVEV (reference sequence).

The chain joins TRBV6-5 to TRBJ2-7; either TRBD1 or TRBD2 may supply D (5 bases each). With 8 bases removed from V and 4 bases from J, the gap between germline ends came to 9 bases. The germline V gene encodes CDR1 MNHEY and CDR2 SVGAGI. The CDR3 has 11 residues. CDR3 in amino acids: CASGWGYEQYF. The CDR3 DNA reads TGTGCCAGCGGCTGGGGGTACGAGCAGTACTTC.

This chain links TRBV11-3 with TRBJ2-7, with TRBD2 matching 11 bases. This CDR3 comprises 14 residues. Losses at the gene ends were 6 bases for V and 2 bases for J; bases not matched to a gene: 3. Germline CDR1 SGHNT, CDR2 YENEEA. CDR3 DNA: TGTGCCAGCAGTTCTAGCGGGAGGACCTACGAGCAGTACTTC. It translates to CASSSSGRTYEQYF.

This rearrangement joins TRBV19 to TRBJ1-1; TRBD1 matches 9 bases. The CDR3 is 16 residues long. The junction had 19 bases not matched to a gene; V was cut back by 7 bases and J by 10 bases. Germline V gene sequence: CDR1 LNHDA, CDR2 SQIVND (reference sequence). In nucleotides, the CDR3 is TGTGCCAGTACCCCGGGCCGAAAGGACAGGGGTAAAGCAGCTTTCTTT. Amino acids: CASTPGRKDRGKAAFF.

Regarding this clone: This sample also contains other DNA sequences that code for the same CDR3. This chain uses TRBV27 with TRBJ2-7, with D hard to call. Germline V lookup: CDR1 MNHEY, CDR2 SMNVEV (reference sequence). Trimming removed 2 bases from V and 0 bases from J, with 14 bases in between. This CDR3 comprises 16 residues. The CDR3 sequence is CASSLTLLSSSYEQYF. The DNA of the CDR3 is TGTGCCAGCAGTTTAACTCTCCTCTCCAGCTCCTACGAGCAGTACTTC.

CDR3 residues: CASSLGAGYEAFF. The CDR3 coding sequence is TGTGCCAGCAGCTTAGGGGCAGGGTACGAAGCTTTCTTT. V usage is TRBV7-9 and J usage is TRBJ1-1; D is possibly TRBD1 (5 bases). With 1 base removed from V and 8 bases from J, the gap between germline ends came to 11 bases. Germline V gene lookup returns CDR1 SEHNR and CDR2 FQNEAQ (reference sequence). The CDR3 is made up of 13 amino acids.

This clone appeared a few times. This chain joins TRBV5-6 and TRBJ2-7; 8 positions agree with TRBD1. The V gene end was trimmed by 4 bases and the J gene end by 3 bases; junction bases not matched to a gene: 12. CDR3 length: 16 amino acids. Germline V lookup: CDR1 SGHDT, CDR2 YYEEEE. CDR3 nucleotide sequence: TGTGCCAGCAGCCCTCTAAGGACAGGGAAGAGCTACGAGCAGTACTTC. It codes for CASSPLRTGKSYEQYF.

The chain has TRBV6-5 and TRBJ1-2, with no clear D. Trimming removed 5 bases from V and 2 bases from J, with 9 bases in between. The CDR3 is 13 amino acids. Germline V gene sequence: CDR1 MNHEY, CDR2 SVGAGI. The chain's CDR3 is CASSMDGNYGYTF. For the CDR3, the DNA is TGTGCCAGCAGTATGGACGGAAACTATGGCTACACCTTC.

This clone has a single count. CDR3 residues: CASYTAGGELFF. For the CDR3, the DNA is TGTGCCAGCTACACCGCGGGTGGGGAGCTGTTTTTT. The V call is TRBV7-6, the J call TRBJ2-2; TRBD2 might be the D (5 bases). The CDR3 runs 12 residues. V was pared by 8 bases and J by 8 bases, with 12 bases between. Germline CDR1 SGHVS, CDR2 FNYEAQ.

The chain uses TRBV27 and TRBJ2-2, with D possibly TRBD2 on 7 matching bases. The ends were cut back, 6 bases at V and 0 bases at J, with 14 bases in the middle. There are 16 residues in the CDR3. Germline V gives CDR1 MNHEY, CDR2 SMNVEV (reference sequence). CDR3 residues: CASSSAGAANTGELFF. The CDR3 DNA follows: TGTGCCAGCAGCTCCGCGGGGGCCGCGAACACCGGGGAGCTGTTTTTT.

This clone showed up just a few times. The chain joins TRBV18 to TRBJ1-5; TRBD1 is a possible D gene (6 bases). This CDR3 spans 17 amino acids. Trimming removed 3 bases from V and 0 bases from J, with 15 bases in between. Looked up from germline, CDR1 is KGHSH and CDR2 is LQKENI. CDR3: CASSPWTESYSNQPQHF. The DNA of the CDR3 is TGTGCCAGCTCACCCTGGACAGAGAGCTATAGCAATCAGCCCCAGCATTTT.

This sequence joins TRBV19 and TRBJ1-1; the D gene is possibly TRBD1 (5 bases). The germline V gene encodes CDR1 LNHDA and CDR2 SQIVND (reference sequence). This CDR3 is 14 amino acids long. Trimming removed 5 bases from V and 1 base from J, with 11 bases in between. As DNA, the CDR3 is TGTGCCAGTAGTTTGTGGGGGAAGAACACTGAAGCTTTCTTT. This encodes CASSLWGKNTEAFF.